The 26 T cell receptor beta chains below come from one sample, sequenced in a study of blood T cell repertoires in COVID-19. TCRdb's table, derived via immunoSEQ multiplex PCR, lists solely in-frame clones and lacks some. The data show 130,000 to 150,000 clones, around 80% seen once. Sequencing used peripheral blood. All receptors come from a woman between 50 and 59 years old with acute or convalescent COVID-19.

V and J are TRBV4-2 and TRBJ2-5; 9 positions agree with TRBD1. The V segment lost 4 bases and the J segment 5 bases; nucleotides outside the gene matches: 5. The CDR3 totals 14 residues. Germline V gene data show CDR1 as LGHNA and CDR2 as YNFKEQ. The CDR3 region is CASSRTGDRETQYF. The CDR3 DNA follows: TGTGCCAGCAGCCGGACAGGGGATCGGGAGACCCAGTACTTC.

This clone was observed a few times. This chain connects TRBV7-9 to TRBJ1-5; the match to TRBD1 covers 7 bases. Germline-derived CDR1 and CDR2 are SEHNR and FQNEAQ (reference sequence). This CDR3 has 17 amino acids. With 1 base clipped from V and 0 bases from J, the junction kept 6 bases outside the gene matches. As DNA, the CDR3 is TGTGCCAGCAGCTTAGGTGGCGGGACAGATAGCAATCAGCCCCAGCATTTT. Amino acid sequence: CASSLGGGTDSNQPQHF.

The CDR3 region has the DNA TGTGCCAGCAGTTTAATGGCCGATCAGCCCCAGCATTTT. Translated, it gives CASSLMADQPQHF. The chain joins TRBV12-3 or TRBV12-4 to TRBJ1-5; D gene uncertain. The CDR3 is 13 amino acids. V gave up 2 bases and J gave up 5 bases, with 7 bases separating them.

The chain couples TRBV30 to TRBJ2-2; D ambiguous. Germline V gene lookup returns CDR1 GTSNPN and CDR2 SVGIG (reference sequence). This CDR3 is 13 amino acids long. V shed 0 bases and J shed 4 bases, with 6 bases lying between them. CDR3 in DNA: TGTGCCTGGAGTGTTGCAGGCACCGGGGAGCTGTTTTTT. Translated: CAWSVAGTGELFF.

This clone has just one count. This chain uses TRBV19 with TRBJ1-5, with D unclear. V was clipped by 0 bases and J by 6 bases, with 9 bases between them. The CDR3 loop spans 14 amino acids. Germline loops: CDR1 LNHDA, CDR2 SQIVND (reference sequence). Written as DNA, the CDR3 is TGTGCCAGTAGTATAGATCTATCAGGTCAGCCCCAGCATTTT. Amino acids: CASSIDLSGQPQHF.

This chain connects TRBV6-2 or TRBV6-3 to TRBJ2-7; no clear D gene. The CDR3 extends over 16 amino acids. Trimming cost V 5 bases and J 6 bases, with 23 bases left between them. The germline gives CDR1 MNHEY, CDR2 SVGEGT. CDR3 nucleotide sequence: TGTGCCAGCAGTAACACCCGCGCGGCCGAAGATGGCGAGCAGTACTTC. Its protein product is CASSNTRAAEDGEQYF.

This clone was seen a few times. Here the CDR3 reads CASSQNSNQPQHF. CDR3 nucleotides: TGTGCCAGCTCCCAAAATAGCAATCAGCCCCAGCATTTT. The chain joins TRBV6-4 to TRBJ1-5, with D uncertain. Germline V gives CDR1 MRHNA, CDR2 SNTAGT. CDR3 length: 13 amino acids. Trimming cost V 8 bases and J 0 bases, with 8 bases left between them.

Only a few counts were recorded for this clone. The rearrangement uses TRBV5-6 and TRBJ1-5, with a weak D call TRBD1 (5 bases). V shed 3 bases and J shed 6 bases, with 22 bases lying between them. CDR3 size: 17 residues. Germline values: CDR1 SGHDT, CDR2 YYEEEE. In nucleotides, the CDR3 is TGTGCCAGCAGCTCGTCGTCACTACGGGTGGGGGGTCAGCCCCAGCATTTT. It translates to CASSSSSLRVGGQPQHF.

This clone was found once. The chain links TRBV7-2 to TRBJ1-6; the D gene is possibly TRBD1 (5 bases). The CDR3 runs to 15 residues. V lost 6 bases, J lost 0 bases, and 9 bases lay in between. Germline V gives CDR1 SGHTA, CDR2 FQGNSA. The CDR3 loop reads CASRPDSSYNSPLHF. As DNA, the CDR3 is TGTGCCAGCAGACCTGACAGCTCCTATAATTCACCCCTCCACTTT.

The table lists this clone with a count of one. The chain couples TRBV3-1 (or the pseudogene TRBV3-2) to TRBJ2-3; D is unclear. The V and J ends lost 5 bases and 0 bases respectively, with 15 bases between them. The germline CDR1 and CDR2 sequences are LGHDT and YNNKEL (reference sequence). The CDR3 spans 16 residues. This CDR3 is CASSGPDGASTDTQYF. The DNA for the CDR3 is TGTGCCAGCAGCGGTCCGGATGGAGCTAGCACAGATACGCAGTATTTT.

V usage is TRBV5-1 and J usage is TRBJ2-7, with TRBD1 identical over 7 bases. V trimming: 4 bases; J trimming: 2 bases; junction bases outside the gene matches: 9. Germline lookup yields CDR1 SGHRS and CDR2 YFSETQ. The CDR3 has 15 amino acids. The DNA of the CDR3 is TGCGCCAGCAGCCCGGGACCGGGACAGCCCTACGAGCAGTACTTC. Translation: CASSPGPGQPYEQYF.

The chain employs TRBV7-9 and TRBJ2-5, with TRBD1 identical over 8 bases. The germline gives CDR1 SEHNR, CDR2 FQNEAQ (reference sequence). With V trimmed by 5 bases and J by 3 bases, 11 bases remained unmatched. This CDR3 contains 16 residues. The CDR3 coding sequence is TGTGCCAGCAGCCTGTTCGGGACAGGTGTTAAAGAGACCCAGTACTTC. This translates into CASSLFGTGVKETQYF.

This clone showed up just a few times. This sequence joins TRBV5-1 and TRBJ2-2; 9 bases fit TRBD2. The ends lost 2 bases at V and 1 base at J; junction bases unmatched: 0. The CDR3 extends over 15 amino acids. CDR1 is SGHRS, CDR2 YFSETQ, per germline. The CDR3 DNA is TGCGCCAGCAGCTTTAGCGGGGGGAACACCGGGGAGCTGTTTTTT. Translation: CASSFSGGNTGELFF. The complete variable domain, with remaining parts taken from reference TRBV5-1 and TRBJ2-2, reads KAGVTQTPRYLIKTRGQQVTLSCSPISGHRSVSWYQQTPGQGLQFLFEYFSETQRNKGNFPGRFSGRQFSNSRSEMNVSTLELGDSALYLCASSFSGGNTGELFFGEGSRLTVL.

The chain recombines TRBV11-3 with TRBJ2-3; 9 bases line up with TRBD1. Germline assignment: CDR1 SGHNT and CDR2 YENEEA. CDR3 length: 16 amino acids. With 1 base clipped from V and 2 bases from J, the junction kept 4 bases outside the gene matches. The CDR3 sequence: CASSLGGTGTTDTQYF. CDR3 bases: TGTGCCAGCAGCTTAGGAGGGACAGGGACCACAGATACGCAGTATTTT. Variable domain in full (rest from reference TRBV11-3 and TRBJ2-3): EAGVVQSPRYKIIEKKQPVAFWCNPISGHNTLYWYLQNLGQGPELLIRYENEEAVDDSQLPKDRFSAERLKGVDSTLKIQPAELGDSAVYLCASSLGGTGTTDTQYFGPGTRLTVL.

CDR3 loop: CSVEDEGLSGYTF. DNA of the CDR3: TGCAGCGTTGAAGATGAGGGCCTCTCCGGCTACACCTTC. The J gene is TRBJ1-2, the V gene TRBV29-1; D is undetermined. This CDR3 comprises 13 residues. V was shortened by 0 bases and J by 8 bases, with 13 bases between the two germline ends. Germline assignment: CDR1 SQVTM and CDR2 ANQGSEA.

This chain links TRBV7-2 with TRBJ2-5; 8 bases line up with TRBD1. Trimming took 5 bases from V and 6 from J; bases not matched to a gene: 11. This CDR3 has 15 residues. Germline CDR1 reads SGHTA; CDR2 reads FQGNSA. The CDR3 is CASSPGQDRGKTQYF. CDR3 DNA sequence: TGTGCCAGCAGCCCGGGACAGGACCGAGGAAAGACCCAGTACTTC.

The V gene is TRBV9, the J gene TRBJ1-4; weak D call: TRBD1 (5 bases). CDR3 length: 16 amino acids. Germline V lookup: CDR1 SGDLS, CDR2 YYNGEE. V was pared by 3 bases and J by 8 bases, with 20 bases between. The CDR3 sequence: CASSALGTAEREKLFF. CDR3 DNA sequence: TGTGCCAGCAGCGCCCTCGGGACTGCCGAGAGGGAAAAACTGTTTTTT.

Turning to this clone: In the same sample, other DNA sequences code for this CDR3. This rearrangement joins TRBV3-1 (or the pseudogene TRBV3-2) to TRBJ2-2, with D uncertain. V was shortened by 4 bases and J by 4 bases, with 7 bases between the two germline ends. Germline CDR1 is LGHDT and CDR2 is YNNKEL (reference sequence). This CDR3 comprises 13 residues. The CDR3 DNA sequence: TGTGCCAGCAGCCTCGTCGGCACCGGGGAGCTGTTTTTT. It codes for CASSLVGTGELFF.

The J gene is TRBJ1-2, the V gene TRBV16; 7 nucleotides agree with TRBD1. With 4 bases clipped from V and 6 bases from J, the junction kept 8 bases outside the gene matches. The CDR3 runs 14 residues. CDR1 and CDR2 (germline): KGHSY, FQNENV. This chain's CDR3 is CASSPPRGWDGYTF. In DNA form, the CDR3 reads TGTGCCAGCAGCCCCCCCAGGGGGTGGGATGGCTACACCTTC. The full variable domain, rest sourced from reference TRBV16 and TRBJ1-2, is GEEVAQTPKHLVRGEGQKAKLYCAPIKGHSYVFWYQQVLKNEFKFLISFQNENVFDETGMPKERFSAKCLPNSPCSLEIQATKLEDSAVYFCASSPPRGWDGYTFGSGTRLTVV.

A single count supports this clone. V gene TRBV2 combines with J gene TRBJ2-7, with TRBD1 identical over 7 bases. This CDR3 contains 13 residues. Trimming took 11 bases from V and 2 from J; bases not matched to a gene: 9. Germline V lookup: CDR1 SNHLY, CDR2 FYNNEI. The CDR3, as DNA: TGTGCCGGGTCGGGACAGAACCCCTACGAGCAGTACTTC. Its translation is CAGSGQNPYEQYF.

CDR3 amino acids: CASSVSTGADGDTIYF. CDR3 nucleotide sequence: TGTGCCAGCAGCGTATCGACAGGTGCAGACGGGGACACCATATATTTT. This rearrangement joins TRBV9 to TRBJ1-3; D is perhaps TRBD1 (6 bases). V lost 1 base, J lost 8 bases, and 19 bases lay in between. The CDR3 runs 16 residues. Per the germline V gene, CDR1 is SGDLS and CDR2 is YYNGEE.

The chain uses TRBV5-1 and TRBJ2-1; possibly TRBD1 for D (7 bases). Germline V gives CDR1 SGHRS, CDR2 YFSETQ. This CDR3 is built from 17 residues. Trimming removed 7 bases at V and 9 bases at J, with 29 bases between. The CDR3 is CASRRTKTGARVLEQFF. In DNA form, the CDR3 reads TGCGCCAGCCGGAGGACTAAAACAGGGGCTCGTGTTCTTGAGCAGTTCTTC.

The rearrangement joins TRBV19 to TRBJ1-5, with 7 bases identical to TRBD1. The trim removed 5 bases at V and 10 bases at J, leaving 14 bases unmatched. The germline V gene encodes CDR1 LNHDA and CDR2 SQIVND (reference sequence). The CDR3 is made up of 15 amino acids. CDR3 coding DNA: TGTGCCAGTAGTTACCCGAGACAGGGTGAACGACCCCAGCATTTT. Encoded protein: CASSYPRQGERPQHF.

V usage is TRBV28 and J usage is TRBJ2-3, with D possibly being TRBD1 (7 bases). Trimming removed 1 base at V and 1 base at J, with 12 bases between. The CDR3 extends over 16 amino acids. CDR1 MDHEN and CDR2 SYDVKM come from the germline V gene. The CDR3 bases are TGTGCCAGCAGTTTATCCACAGGGGAGGGCACAGATACGCAGTATTTT. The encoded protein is CASSLSTGEGTDTQYF.

CDR3 sequence (DNA): TGTGCCAGCAGTACAATCCGGGACAAAACCTACGAGCAGTACTTC. Translation: CASSTIRDKTYEQYF. The chain links TRBV27 to TRBJ2-7; tentatively, D is TRBD1 (6 bases). Germline loops: CDR1 MNHEY, CDR2 SMNVEV (reference sequence). The CDR3 is 15 amino acids. Trimming removed 5 bases from V and 2 bases from J, with 16 bases in between.

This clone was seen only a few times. The CDR3: CATSTSNTGAGELFF. In DNA, the CDR3 is TGTGCCACCAGCACCAGTAACACGGGGGCCGGGGAGCTGTTTTTT. The gene calls are TRBV15 and TRBJ2-2, with D tentatively TRBD2 (6 bases). CDR3 length: 15 amino acids. V gave up 4 bases and J gave up 6 bases, with 15 bases separating them. Per the germline V gene, CDR1 is LNHNV and CDR2 is YYDKDF (reference sequence).